This entry concerns a single TCR beta chain. The antigen it binds to is not known. Sequencing was performed on an Illumina HiSeq 2000. TCR beta cDNA libraries were prepared using 5'RACE template switching, which introduced a universal primer site and unique molecular identifiers. cDNA synthesis was primed from the TCR beta constant segment and was followed by two successive PCR amplification steps. On the study's bioinformatics: Reads were demultiplexed and grouped by UMI with MIGEC, and clonotypes were assembled and quantified with MiTCR. To remove erroneous sequences, TCR cDNA sequences were retained only when supported by two or more reads. The tcR package was used for downstream repertoire analysis, and clonotypes were matched between fractions using CDR3 nucleotide sequence together with V segment. VDJmatch was used to annotate antigen specificity against VDJdb, with one amino acid substitution in CDR3 allowed. Following TCRdb reprocessing, every CDR3 protein sequence forms one entry, and DNA is not provided. What appears here as the V and J calls and clone size reflects TCRdb's work, not the paper's. This sample's records show about 550,000 distinct CDR3 sequences. The ten largest clones capture 3% to 4.5% of the sample.

The data stem from a study of T cells expressing NK-cell markers (dated by TCRdb to 2020 to 2021). Background on the whole study: In sorted CD3+CD56+NKG2C+, CD3+CD56+NKG2C- and CD3+CD56-NKG2C+ T-cell subsets from several donors, TCR beta-chain repertoires were profiled. Among the eight sequenced donors, only one was HCMV-seronegative, while the other seven were HCMV-seropositive. All eight donors whose samples were sequenced were randomly selected healthy volunteers, three of them men and five women. Illumina HiSeq 2000/2500, MiSeq or NextSeq was used to sequence libraries as 2 x 150 bp reads. The research as a whole found: Whether the expanded NKG2C-expressing T cell clones were specific for HCMV antigens remained unclear. For six donors, the dominant CD3+CD56+NKG2C+ clonotypes were among the top 10 CD8+ clonotypes and accounted for roughly 1.0-7.5% of CD8+ T cells. Those dominant clonotypes were again the most abundant among CD3+CD56-NKG2C+ cells in a few donors, at roughly 25-60.1%.

Taken from the germline V gene, the CDR1 and CDR2 loops are SGHTA and FQGNSA. Inclusive of the bounding cysteine and phenylalanine, the CDR3 is 15 residues long. No DNA has been recorded. HCMV serostatus was determined by detecting HCMV-specific IgG in serum with a commercial ELISA kit. Peripheral blood mononuclear cells were isolated from blood by Ficoll density gradient centrifugation. The sequence came from a man aged 18-30 years in good health. Donor details come from another sample of the same person, matched by shared clones. The sample comprised blood T cells: a sorted CD56 or NKG2C T cell subset, CD4+ or CD8+ T cells, or bulk PBMC T cells (not recorded which). Rearrangement joined TRBV7-2 to TRBJ2-5; TCRdb indicates TRBD1, and absent DNA this call remains unverified. CDR3 reads: CASSHGQGWGETQYF.